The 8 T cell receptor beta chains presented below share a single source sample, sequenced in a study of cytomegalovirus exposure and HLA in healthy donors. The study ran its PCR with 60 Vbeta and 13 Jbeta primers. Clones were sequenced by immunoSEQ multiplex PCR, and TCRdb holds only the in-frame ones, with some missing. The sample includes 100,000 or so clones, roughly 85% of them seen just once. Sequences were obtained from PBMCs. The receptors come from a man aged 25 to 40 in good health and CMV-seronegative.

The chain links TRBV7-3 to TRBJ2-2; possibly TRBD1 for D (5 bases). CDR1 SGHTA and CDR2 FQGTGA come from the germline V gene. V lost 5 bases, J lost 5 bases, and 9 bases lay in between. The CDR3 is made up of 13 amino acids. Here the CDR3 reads CASSPKGTGELFF. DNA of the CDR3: TGTGCCAGCAGCCCAAAGGGGACCGGGGAGCTGTTTTTT.

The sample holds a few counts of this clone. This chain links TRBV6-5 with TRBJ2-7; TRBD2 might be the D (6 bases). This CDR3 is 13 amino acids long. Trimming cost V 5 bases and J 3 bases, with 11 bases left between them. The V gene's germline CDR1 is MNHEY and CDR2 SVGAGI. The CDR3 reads CASSTTEGYEQYF. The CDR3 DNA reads TGTGCCAGCAGTACGACGGAGGGCTACGAGCAGTACTTC.

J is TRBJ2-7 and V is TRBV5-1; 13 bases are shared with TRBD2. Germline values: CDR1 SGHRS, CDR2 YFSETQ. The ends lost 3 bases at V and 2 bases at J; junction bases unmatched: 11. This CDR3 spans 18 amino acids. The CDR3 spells CASSSGLAGRDTTYEQYF. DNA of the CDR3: TGCGCCAGCAGCTCGGGACTAGCGGGACGAGACACAACCTACGAGCAGTACTTC.

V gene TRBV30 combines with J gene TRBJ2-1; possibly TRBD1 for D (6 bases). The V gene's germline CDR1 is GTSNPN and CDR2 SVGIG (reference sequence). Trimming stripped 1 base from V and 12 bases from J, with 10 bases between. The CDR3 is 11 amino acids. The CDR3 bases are TGTGCCTGGAGTGACAGGGTAGGGCAGTTCTTC. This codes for CAWSDRVGQFF. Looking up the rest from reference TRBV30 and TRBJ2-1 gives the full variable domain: SQTIHQWPATLVQPVGSPLSLECTVEGTSNPNLYWYRQAAGRGLQLLFYSVGIGQISSEVPQNLSASRPQDRQFILSSKKLLLSDSGFYLCAWSDRVGQFFGPGTRLTVL.

For the CDR3, the DNA is TGTGCCAGTATCCCTCGAGGAGGGGGCCCTGAAGCTTTCTTT. Its protein product is CASIPRGGGPEAFF. The chain is built from TRBV19 and TRBJ1-1, with 7 positions matching TRBD1. J lost 6 bases, V lost 7 bases, and 11 bases had no gene match. This CDR3 is built from 14 residues. Germline V gene data show CDR1 as LNHDA and CDR2 as SQIVND (reference sequence). Full variable domain (rest looked up from reference TRBV19 and TRBJ1-1): DGGITQSPKYLFRKEGQNVTLSCEQNLNHDAMYWYRQDPGQGLRLIYYSQIVNDFQKGDIAEGYSVSREKKESFPLTVTSAQKNPTAFYLCASIPRGGGPEAFFGQGTRLTVV.

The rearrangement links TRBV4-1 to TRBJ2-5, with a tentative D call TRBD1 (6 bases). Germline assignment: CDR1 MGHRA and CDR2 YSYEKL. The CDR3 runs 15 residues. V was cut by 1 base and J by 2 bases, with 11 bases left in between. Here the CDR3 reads CASSQAQGRQETQYF. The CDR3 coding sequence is TGCGCCAGCAGCCAAGCTCAGGGGCGACAAGAGACCCAGTACTTC.

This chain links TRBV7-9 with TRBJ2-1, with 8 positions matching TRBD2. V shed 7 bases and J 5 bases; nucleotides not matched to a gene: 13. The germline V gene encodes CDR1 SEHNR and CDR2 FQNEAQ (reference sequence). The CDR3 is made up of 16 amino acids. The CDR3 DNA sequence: TGTGCCAGCACCAAGGATAGCGGGATGGGCGACAATGAGCAGTTCTTC. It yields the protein CASTKDSGMGDNEQFF.

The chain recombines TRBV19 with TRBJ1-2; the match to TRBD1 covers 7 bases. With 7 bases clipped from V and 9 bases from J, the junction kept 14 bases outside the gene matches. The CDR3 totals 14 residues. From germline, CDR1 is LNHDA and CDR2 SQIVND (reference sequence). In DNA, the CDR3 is TGTGCCAGTAACGGAGAAGGACCGGGACAGAGCTACACCTTC. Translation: CASNGEGPGQSYTF.